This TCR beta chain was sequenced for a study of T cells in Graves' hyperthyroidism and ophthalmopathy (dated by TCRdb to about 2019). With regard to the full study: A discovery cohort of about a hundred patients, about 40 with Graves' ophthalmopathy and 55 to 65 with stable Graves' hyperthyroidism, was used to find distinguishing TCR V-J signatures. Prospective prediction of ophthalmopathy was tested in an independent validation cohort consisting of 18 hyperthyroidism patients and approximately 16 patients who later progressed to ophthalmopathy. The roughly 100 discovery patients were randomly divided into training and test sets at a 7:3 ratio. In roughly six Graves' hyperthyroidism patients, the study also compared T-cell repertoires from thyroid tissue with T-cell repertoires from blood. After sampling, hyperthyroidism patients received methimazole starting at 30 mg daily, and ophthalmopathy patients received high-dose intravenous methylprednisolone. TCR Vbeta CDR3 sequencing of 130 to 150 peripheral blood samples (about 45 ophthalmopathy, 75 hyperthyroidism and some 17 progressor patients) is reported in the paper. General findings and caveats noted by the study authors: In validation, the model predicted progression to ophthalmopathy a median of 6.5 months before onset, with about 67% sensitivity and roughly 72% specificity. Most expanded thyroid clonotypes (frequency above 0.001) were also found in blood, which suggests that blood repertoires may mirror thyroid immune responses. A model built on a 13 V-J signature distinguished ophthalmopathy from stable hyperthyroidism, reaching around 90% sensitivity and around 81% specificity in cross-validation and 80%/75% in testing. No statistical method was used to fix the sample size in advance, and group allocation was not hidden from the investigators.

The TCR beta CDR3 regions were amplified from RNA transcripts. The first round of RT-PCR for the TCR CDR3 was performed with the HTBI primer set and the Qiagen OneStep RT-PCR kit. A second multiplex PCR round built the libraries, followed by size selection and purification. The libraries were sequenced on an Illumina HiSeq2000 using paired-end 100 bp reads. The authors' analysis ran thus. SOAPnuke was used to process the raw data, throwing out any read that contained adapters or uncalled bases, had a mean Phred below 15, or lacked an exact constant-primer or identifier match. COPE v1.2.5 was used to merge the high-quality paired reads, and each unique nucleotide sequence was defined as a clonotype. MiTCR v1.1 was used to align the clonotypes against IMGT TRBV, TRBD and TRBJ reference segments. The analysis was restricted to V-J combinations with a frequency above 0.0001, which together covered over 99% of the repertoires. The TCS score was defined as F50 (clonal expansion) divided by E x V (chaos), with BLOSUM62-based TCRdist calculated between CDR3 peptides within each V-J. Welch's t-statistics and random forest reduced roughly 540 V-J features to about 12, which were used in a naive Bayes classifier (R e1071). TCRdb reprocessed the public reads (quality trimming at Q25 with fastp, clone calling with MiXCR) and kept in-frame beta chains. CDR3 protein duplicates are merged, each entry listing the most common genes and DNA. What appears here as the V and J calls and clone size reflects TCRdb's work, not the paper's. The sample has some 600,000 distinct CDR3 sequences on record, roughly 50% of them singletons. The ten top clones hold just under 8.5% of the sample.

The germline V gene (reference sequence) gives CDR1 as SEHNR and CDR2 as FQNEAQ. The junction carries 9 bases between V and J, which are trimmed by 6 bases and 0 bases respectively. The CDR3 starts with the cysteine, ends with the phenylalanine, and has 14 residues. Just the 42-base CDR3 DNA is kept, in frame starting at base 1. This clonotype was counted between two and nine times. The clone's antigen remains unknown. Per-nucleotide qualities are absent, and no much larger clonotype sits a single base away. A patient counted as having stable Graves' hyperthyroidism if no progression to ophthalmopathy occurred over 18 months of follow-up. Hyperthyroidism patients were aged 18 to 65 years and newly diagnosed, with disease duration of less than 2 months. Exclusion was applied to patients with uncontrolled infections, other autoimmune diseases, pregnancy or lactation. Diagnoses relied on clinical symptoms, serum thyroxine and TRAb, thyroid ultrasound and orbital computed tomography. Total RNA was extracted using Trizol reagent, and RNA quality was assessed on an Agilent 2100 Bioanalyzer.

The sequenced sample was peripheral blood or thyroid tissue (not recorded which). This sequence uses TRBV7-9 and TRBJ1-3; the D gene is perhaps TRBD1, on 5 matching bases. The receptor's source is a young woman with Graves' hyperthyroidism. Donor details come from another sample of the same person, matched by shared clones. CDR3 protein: CASSRDRSGNTIYF. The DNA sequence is TGTGCCAGCAGTCGGGACCGCTCTGGAAACACCATATATTTT.